This T cell receptor beta chain came from a study of blood T cell repertoires in COVID-19. About the research overall: Some COVID-19 samples were acute and others convalescent; all came from the United States, Italy and Spain. Sources were T cells, B-cell-depleted T cells, or PBMCs; the material itself was cDNA or gDNA.

In the authors' methods: Estimates of nucleated cell counts were drawn from the amplification of reference gene primers. The data were produced by immunoSEQ multiplex PCR, yet TCRdb's version contains in-frame clones alone and is incomplete. Clone size and V and J calls were adopted from that table, with D and trimming inferred from the DNA. In the table there are 250,000 to 350,000 clones, more than 80% of which are singletons. Clinical history reported by participants formed the basis on which cohorts were assigned. This CDR3 contains 14 residues. Germline CDR1 and CDR2: SGHTA and FQGTGA. Trimming took 4 bases from V and 6 from J; bases not matched to a gene: 5.

Sequenced material: PBMCs or T cells enriched from blood (not recorded which). The chain has TRBV7-3 and TRBJ2-3, with 9 nucleotides matching TRBD1. This receptor was taken from a woman in her twenties or thirties who had recovered from COVID-19. CDR3 nucleotide sequence: TGTGCCAGCAGCTCGGGACAGGGTGCCGATACGCAGTATTTT. Protein product: CASSSGQGADTQYF.